The sequence of this T cell receptor (beta chain) was determined in a study of T-cell reconstitution after alpha-beta-depleted transplantation in children. Study observations and caveats: At around two months after transplant, the alpha-beta T cells were reportedly derived from several hundred expanded clones that came from non-depleted graft cells. The origin of high day-60 TCRbeta diversity in some patients lay in surviving recipient T cells and thymic progenitors.

Germline assignment: CDR1 SGHRS and CDR2 YFSETQ. V lost 0 bases and J 4 bases, leaving 9 bases between the germline ends. The CDR3 is made up of 14 amino acids. For TCRbeta, the library was prepared with unique molecular identifiers. TCRdb re-derived calls from the PCR reads in MiXCR, one entry per CDR3 protein. The table lists 500,000 to 750,000 distinct CDR3 sequences, over 20% of them singletons. This clonotype was counted a few times. Its antigen is currently unknown. Material: PBMCs, obtained before TCRalphabeta/CD19-depleted stem cell transplant. The TCR originated in a boy younger than two with Wiskott-Aldrich syndrome, due to receive a stem cell transplant. The chain uses TRBV5-1 and TRBJ2-3; D is unclear. The CDR3 reads CASSLDGRPDTQYF. For the CDR3, the DNA is TGCGCCAGCAGCTTGGACGGCCGGCCAGATACGCAGTATTTT. Full variable domain (missing parts from reference TRBV5-1 and TRBJ2-3): KAGVTQTPRYLIKTRGQQVTLSCSPISGHRSVSWYQQTPGQGLQFLFEYFSETQRNKGNFPGRFSGRQFSNSRSEMNVSTLELGDSALYLCASSLDGRPDTQYFGPGTRLTVL.